One sample yielded the 5 T cell receptor beta chains listed below, sequenced in a study of T cells in Graves' hyperthyroidism and ophthalmopathy. RNA transcripts served as the template for amplifying TCR beta CDR3 regions. During a first-round RT-PCR of the TCR CDR3, the HTBI primer set was used. A single record per CDR3 protein comes from TCRdb applying MiXCR to the multiplex PCR reads. In the table there are around 600,000 distinct CDR3 sequences, approximately 15% of which are singletons. Sequencing input: blood. These receptors all come from a woman between 18 and 30 years old with Graves' ophthalmopathy.

This chain joins TRBV6-2 or TRBV6-3 and TRBJ2-1; D remains unclear. V lost 6 bases to trimming and J lost 4 bases, with 16 bases between them. Looked up from germline, CDR1 is MNHEY and CDR2 is SVGEGT. The CDR3 totals 15 residues. CDR3 nucleotides: TGTGCCAGCAGAGACCGGGCAAGATCATACAATGAGCAGTTCTTC. Translated: CASRDRARSYNEQFF.

In this sample, this clonotype turned up a few times. The V gene is TRBV5-5, the J gene TRBJ2-7; D might be TRBD2 (6 bases). In germline, CDR1 is SGHKS, CDR2 YYEKEE (reference sequence). Deletions cut 6 bases from V and 0 bases from J, with 16 bases between. The CDR3 length is 15 residues. As DNA, the CDR3 is TGTGCCAGCACCTCTCCTGGGGGGATCTCCTACGAGCAGTACTTC. Encoded protein: CASTSPGGISYEQYF.

Ten or more counts support this clonotype. The gene calls are TRBV28 and TRBJ2-2, with D tentatively TRBD2 (6 bases). With 7 bases removed from V and 0 bases from J, the gap between germline ends came to 15 bases. CDR3 length: 16 amino acids. CDR1 and CDR2 (germline): MDHEN, SYDVKM. The CDR3 nucleotides read TGTGCCAGCACCACCGGAGGGGCTCCGAACACCGGGGAGCTGTTTTTT. It specifies CASTTGGAPNTGELFF.

The table lists this clonotype with many counts. V usage is TRBV6-2 or TRBV6-3 and J usage is TRBJ2-3; D unclear. Between the trimmed V and J ends, which lost 0 bases and 0 bases, there was a span of 13 bases. Germline lookup yields CDR1 MNHEY and CDR2 SVGEGT. The CDR3 has 17 amino acids. The CDR3 sequence is CASSYSPLRSSTDTQYF. DNA of the CDR3: TGTGCCAGCAGTTACTCGCCCCTTAGGTCCAGCACAGATACGCAGTATTTT.

A few counts support this clonotype. The chain links TRBV27 to TRBJ2-2, with TRBD2 matching 10 bases. This CDR3 comprises 17 residues. V trimming: 5 bases; J trimming: 5 bases; junction bases outside the gene matches: 11. Per germline, CDR1 MNHEY and CDR2 SMNVEV (reference sequence). CDR3 amino acids: CASSLTGTSEVTGELFF. CDR3 DNA: TGTGCCAGCAGTCTCACCGGGACTAGCGAAGTGACCGGGGAGCTGTTTTTT.